This T cell receptor (beta chain) was sequenced in a study of vaccination and CD4 T cells after COVID-19. Study-level background: Each individual in the study obtained two doses of BNT162b2 or mRNA-1273 vaccine.

The CDR3 totals 13 residues. Germline V gene lookup returns CDR1 SGHRS and CDR2 YFSETQ. Trimming removed 2 bases at V and 8 bases at J, with 11 bases between. Notes on this clonotype: Its target is unknown.

Broader study findings: Early post-infection timepoints were missing, and relatively few convalescent patients were studied.

Sequencing of DNA taken from cultured CD4+ T cells relied on the Oncomine TCR Beta short-read assay. In TCRdb, the PCR reads were re-called with MiXCR into one record per CDR3 protein. There are about 2,700 distinct CDR3 sequences in the sample; 20% to 25% occur only once, and roughly 28% lies in the top ten. Treatment described: approximately nine-day PBMC culture with coronavirus spike peptide pools or control peptides (ViraFEST assay). Alongside 7.5 to 10 IU/ml IL-2 and approximately 9.8 ug/ml peptide pools, PBMCs were cultured at a few million per well. This receptor was identified in a human donor who had recovered from COVID-19. Sequencing was done on a sample of CD4+ T cells from blood, cultured in vitro. The J gene is TRBJ2-1, the V gene TRBV5-1, with D unresolved. This CDR3 reads CASSLSIEDEQFF. As DNA, the CDR3 is TGCGCCAGCAGCTTAAGTATAGAGGATGAGCAGTTCTTC.